This TCR beta chain was sequenced for a study of CD8+ T cells in alopecia areata. Study outcomes and limitations: Given one nonresponder, whether baseline CD8+ expansion relates to response remains uncertain. The study found tofacitinib significantly decreased scalp clonality and expanded CD8+ clones among the top 100.

On this clone itself: The antigen remains undetermined.

The treatment: oral pan-JAK inhibitor, 5-10 mg twice daily. Lesional scalp tissue (obtained by punch biopsy) and peripheral blood were collected from alopecia areata patients. V was clipped by 5 bases and J by 2 bases, with 9 bases between them. This CDR3 comprises 13 residues. Germline V lookup: CDR1 MNHNS, CDR2 SASEGT. Extracted RNA was reverse transcribed, and the resulting cDNA served as sequencing template. Assay used: immunoSEQ multiplex PCR; TCRdb lists only in-frame clones, some missing. Among 250,000 to 300,000 clones, 55% to 70% were seen once, and the ten largest hold around 1.8%. Sequenced here: CD4+ T cells sorted from blood, sampled at week 24, from a patient treated with tofacitinib. The chain employs TRBV6-1 and TRBJ2-5; D is unclear. This clonotype was obtained from a human donor with alopecia areata. CDR3: CASSPTRQETQYF. The CDR3, as DNA: TGTGCCAGCAGTCCCACGAGGCAAGAGACCCAGTACTTC.